This T cell receptor beta chain is drawn from a study of vaccination and CD4 T cells after COVID-19. At the level of the study: At a median about 95 days (range 35 to 161) after diagnosis, post-COVID samples were drawn.

The CDR3 sequence is 16 residues long. From germline, CDR1 is SNHLY and CDR2 FYNNEI. Trimming pared 0 bases from V and 9 bases from J, leaving 15 bases between. Cultured CD4+ T cell DNA was sequenced using the Oncomine TCR Beta short-read assay. One entry per CDR3 protein, called by TCRdb with MiXCR from the PCR reads. The sample lists more than 9,000 distinct CDR3 sequences, approximately 58% occurring once. Stated treatment: approximately nine-day PBMC culture with coronavirus spike peptide pools or control peptides (ViraFEST assay). Cultures of PBMCs, about 2 million per well, were set up with about 9.4 IU/ml IL-2 and roughly 10 ug/ml peptide pools. As regards this clonotype: What it binds is not known.

Study results and limitations: Post-vaccination, and not before, a median roughly 86% of reactive clones appeared in convalescent patients.

The genes are TRBV2 and TRBJ1-6; D gene ambiguous. This clonotype was obtained from a human donor who had recovered from COVID-19. Sequencing used CD4+ T cells from blood, cultured in vitro. The CDR3 here is CASSEAAQTRGSPLHF. CDR3 DNA: TGTGCCAGCAGTGAAGCAGCACAGACTCGAGGTTCACCCCTCCACTTT.